These 29 T cell receptor beta chains originate from one sample sequenced in a study of cytomegalovirus exposure and HLA in healthy donors. The data were produced by immunoSEQ multiplex PCR, yet TCRdb's version contains in-frame clones alone and is incomplete. Of around 75,000 clones in the sample, around 81% were seen once. Sequenced: PBMCs. The receptors stem from a man aged 25-45 years in good health and CMV-seronegative.

The chain carries TRBV6-1 and TRBJ2-1, with 15 positions matching TRBD2. Trimming at V came to 5 bases and at J to 7 bases, leaving 3 bases not matched to a gene. The CDR3 runs 15 residues. Germline V CDR1 and CDR2: MNHNS, SASEGT. The CDR3 loop reads CASSSGLAGGNEQFF. In nucleotides, the CDR3 is TGTGCCAGCAGTTCAGGACTAGCGGGGGGGAATGAGCAGTTCTTC.

This rearrangement joins TRBV7-8 to TRBJ2-3; 12 bases fit TRBD2. Germline V gene sequence: CDR1 SGHVS, CDR2 FQNEAQ. This CDR3 contains 18 residues. V shed 1 base and J 2 bases; nucleotides not matched to a gene: 7. In DNA form, the CDR3 reads TGTGCCAGCAGCTTAGGCCCCGGGACTAGCGGGCCCACAGATACGCAGTATTTT. Translation gives CASSLGPGTSGPTDTQYF.

The J gene is TRBJ1-2, the V gene TRBV11-3; maybe TRBD1 (5 bases). This CDR3 spans 14 amino acids. CDR1 is SGHNT and CDR2 is YENEEA in the germline V gene. The germline V and J ends were trimmed by 5 bases and 7 bases, with 17 bases remaining between them. CDR3 region: CASSAHSQGGGYTF. DNA of the CDR3: TGTGCCAGCAGCGCCCACTCTCAGGGAGGTGGCTACACCTTC.

This sequence joins TRBV7-3 and TRBJ2-1; weak D call: TRBD2 (6 bases). From germline, CDR1 is SGHTA and CDR2 FQGTGA. CDR3 size: 18 residues. V was cut by 2 bases and J by 6 bases, with 23 bases left in between. The CDR3 nucleotides are TGTGCCAGCAGCTTAGTCGGCCCAGGAGCGGGTGGAACCAATGAGCAGTTCTTC. Amino acids: CASSLVGPGAGGTNEQFF.

V usage is TRBV5-1 and J usage is TRBJ1-2; D is perhaps TRBD1 (5 bases). The CDR3 runs to 13 residues. Trimming took off 2 bases at V and 8 bases at J, with 13 bases between the two ends. The germline V gene has CDR1 SGHRS and CDR2 YFSETQ. The CDR3 region has the DNA TGCGCCAGCAGCTTTCAGGGTCTCAACGGCTACACCTTC. Translation: CASSFQGLNGYTF.

This chain joins TRBV6-5 and TRBJ1-6, with D perhaps TRBD1 (5 bases). Trimming shortened V by 2 bases and J by 7 bases, and 15 bases separated the two germline ends. CDR3 length: 16 residues. CDR1 MNHEY and CDR2 SVGAGI come from the germline V gene. The CDR3 DNA sequence: TGTGCCAGCAGTTACCCCAGAGGAGGGGAGAATTCACCCCTCCACTTT. Protein: CASSYPRGGENSPLHF.

The CDR3 region has the DNA TGTGCCAGCAGTCAGCCGTTCCAGGCGGGTGAAAAACTGTTTTTT. It codes for CASSQPFQAGEKLFF. This chain joins TRBV6-9 and TRBJ1-4, with D unresolved. CDR1 and CDR2 from the germline V gene are MNHGY and SVAAGI. The ends were cut back, 5 bases at V and 7 bases at J, with 17 bases in the middle. The CDR3 extends over 15 amino acids.

The chain couples TRBV13 to TRBJ2-2; 8 positions match TRBD2. The CDR3 consists of 15 residues. Germline V lookup: CDR1 PRHDT, CDR2 FYEKMQ (reference sequence). Trimming at V came to 5 bases and at J to 6 bases, leaving 8 bases not matched to a gene. CDR3: CASSQGTSAAGELFF. The DNA for the CDR3 is TGTGCCAGCAGCCAAGGGACTAGTGCCGCCGGGGAGCTGTTTTTT.

The chain joins TRBV18 to TRBJ2-7; TRBD2 might be the D (6 bases). Trimming removed 3 bases at V and 6 bases at J, with 9 bases between. Germline V gene lookup returns CDR1 KGHSH and CDR2 LQKENI. This CDR3 comprises 12 residues. CDR3 region: CASSPRRGEQYF. Here the CDR3 DNA reads TGTGCCAGCTCACCCCGGAGGGGCGAGCAGTACTTC.

The gene calls are TRBV2 and TRBJ1-5; 12 bases match TRBD1. Germline CDR1 is SNHLY and CDR2 is FYNNEI. The junction had 22 bases not matched to a gene; V was cut back by 5 bases and J by 2 bases. There are 22 residues in the CDR3. Here the CDR3 reads CASSSTSGWGTGGDLGNQPQHF. For the CDR3, the DNA is TGTGCCAGCAGTTCCACGTCTGGCTGGGGGACAGGGGGCGATCTAGGCAATCAGCCCCAGCATTTT.

The rearrangement uses TRBV5-1 and TRBJ2-7; no firm D call. With 0 bases removed from V and 7 bases from J, the gap between germline ends came to 11 bases. This CDR3 spans 13 amino acids. From germline, CDR1 is SGHRS and CDR2 YFSETQ. CDR3 sequence reads: CASSLEPGFEQYV. The CDR3 nucleotides read TGCGCCAGCAGCTTGGAACCCGGGTTTGAGCAGTACGTC.

The rearrangement uses TRBV15 and TRBJ2-3; D is unclear. Germline values: CDR1 LNHNV, CDR2 YYDKDF (reference sequence). V lost 3 bases to trimming and J lost 6 bases, with 10 bases between them. This CDR3 contains 13 residues. The CDR3 DNA is TGTGCCACCAGCAGGTCCCTGGCCGATACGCAGTATTTT. Amino acid sequence: CATSRSLADTQYF.

This CDR3 reads CASSWGQGYEQYF. In DNA, the CDR3 is TGTGCCAGCAGCTGGGGACAGGGCTACGAGCAGTACTTC. V is TRBV7-3 and J is TRBJ2-7, with 9 bases matching TRBD1. CDR1 and CDR2 from the germline V gene are SGHTA and FQGTGA. Trimming cost V 4 bases and J 3 bases; bases outside gene matches: 1. The CDR3 length is 13 residues. The full variable domain, in which reference TRBV7-3 and TRBJ2-7 provide the parts outside the CDR3, is GAGVSQTPSNKVTEKGKYVELRCDPISGHTALYWYRQSLGQGPEFLIYFQGTGAADDSGLPNDRFFAVRPEGSVSTLKIQRTERGDSAVYLCASSWGQGYEQYFGPGTRLTVT.

The sample holds a few counts of this clone. The chain combines TRBV5-8 with TRBJ1-2, with 8 nucleotides matching TRBD1. V lost 3 bases to trimming and J lost 7 bases; unmatched junction nucleotides: 5. This CDR3 has 13 residues. Germline CDR1 reads SGHTS; CDR2 reads YDEGEE. As DNA, the CDR3 is TGTGCCAGCAGCTCCAGGGGGCGGGGTGGCTACACCTTC. It encodes CASSSRGRGGYTF.

This clone is a singleton in its sample. This chain joins TRBV25-1 and TRBJ2-5; TRBD2 might be the D (5 bases). Germline V lookup: CDR1 MGHDK, CDR2 SYGVNS. Trimming took off 7 bases at V and 2 bases at J, with 11 bases between the two ends. The CDR3 is 13 residues long. This chain's CDR3 is CASTGIGQETQYF. The DNA for the CDR3 is TGTGCCAGCACGGGGATAGGGCAAGAGACCCAGTACTTC.

The V and J genes are TRBV4-1 and TRBJ1-6; 7 bases fit TRBD1. CDR1 and CDR2 from the germline V gene are MGHRA and YSYEKL. This CDR3 region has 16 residues. V trimming: 6 bases; J trimming: 7 bases; junction bases outside the gene matches: 12. The CDR3 DNA follows: TGCGCCAGCAGAGGGACCCCGGGACAGCCGAATTCACCCCTCCACTTT. This sequence encodes CASRGTPGQPNSPLHF.

The chain links TRBV12-5 to TRBJ2-1; the match to TRBD2 covers 8 bases. The V gene end was trimmed by 1 base and the J gene end by 0 bases; junction bases not matched to a gene: 26. Germline CDR1 is LGHNT and CDR2 is FRNRAP. The CDR3 sequence is 24 residues long. The CDR3 reads CASGLERPGLVIPGLGVSYNEQFF. In DNA form, the CDR3 reads TGTGCTAGTGGTTTGGAGAGACCGGGACTAGTTATTCCCGGATTGGGGGTCTCCTACAATGAGCAGTTCTTC.

This chain uses TRBV7-3 with TRBJ2-1, with 14 bases lining up with TRBD2. The V and J ends lost 4 bases and 1 base, in that order; junction bases with no gene match: 9. The CDR3 is 19 residues long. In germline, CDR1 is SGHTA, CDR2 FQGTGA. Here the CDR3 DNA reads TGTGCCAGCAGCTCCGTCGGGACTAGCGGGAGTCTTTCCTACAATGAGCAGTTCTTC. It translates to CASSSVGTSGSLSYNEQFF.

This clone was found a few times. The rearrangement links TRBV28 to TRBJ1-3; 7 bases match TRBD1. Germline CDR1 and CDR2: MDHEN and SYDVKM. The CDR3 is made up of 18 amino acids. The V segment lost 3 bases and the J segment 0 bases; nucleotides outside the gene matches: 11. CDR3 residues: CASSFSGRDSVSGNTIYF. The DNA for the CDR3 is TGTGCCAGCAGTTTTTCTGGAAGGGACAGCGTCTCTGGAAACACCATATATTTT. Full variable domain (remainder filled in from reference TRBV28 and TRBJ1-3): DVKVTQSSRYLVKRTGEKVFLECVQDMDHENMFWYRQDPGLGLRLIYFSYDVKMKEKGDIPEGYSVSREKKERFSLILESASTNQTSMYLCASSFSGRDSVSGNTIYFGEGSWLTVV.

The J gene is TRBJ1-2, the V gene TRBV7-9; 12 bases are shared with TRBD1. The CDR3 is 17 amino acids. Looked up from germline, CDR1 is SEHNR and CDR2 is FQNEAQ (reference sequence). Germline trimming cut 1 base from V and 0 bases from J; bases unmatched to any gene: 3. The CDR3 sequence: CASSLEGTGGSNYGYTF. Here the CDR3 DNA reads TGTGCCAGCAGCTTAGAAGGGACAGGGGGCTCTAACTATGGCTACACCTTC.

This clone was observed once. In DNA form, the CDR3 reads TGTGCCAGCAGGGGCTCCTACGAGCAGTACTTC. Its protein is CASRGSYEQYF. The V call is TRBV6-1, the J call TRBJ2-5, with D unresolved. The better agreement between TRBJ2-7 and the DNA end casts doubt on the J call. Germline CDR1 MNHNS, CDR2 SASEGT. This CDR3 spans 11 amino acids.

This clone was picked up one time. V gene TRBV19 combines with J gene TRBJ1-5, with 7 bases lining up with TRBD1. The CDR3 totals 19 residues. Germline V gene lookup returns CDR1 LNHDA and CDR2 SQIVND (reference sequence). After removal of 3 bases from V and 7 bases from J, the junction contained 21 bases not matched to a gene. DNA for the CDR3: TGTGCCAGTAGTATGGTCGAGTGGCGGACAGGCCTCAGAGGGCAGCCCCAGCATTTT. Translated, it gives CASSMVEWRTGLRGQPQHF.

The J gene is TRBJ2-7, the V gene TRBV7-2; 7 positions agree with TRBD2. This CDR3 has 14 amino acids. J gave up 2 bases and V 3 bases, and 4 bases lay outside the gene matches. The germline V gene encodes CDR1 SGHTA and CDR2 FQGNSA. CDR3 loop: CASSLGREAYEQYV. Written as DNA, the CDR3 is TGTGCCAGCAGCTTGGGACGGGAGGCCTACGAGCAGTACGTC.

The chain uses TRBV7-6 and TRBJ2-2; possibly TRBD1 for D (7 bases). There are 14 residues in the CDR3. The germline V gene has CDR1 SGHVS and CDR2 FNYEAQ. V shed 6 bases and J shed 4 bases, with 12 bases lying between them. CDR3 amino acids: CASRRQGGTGELFF. CDR3 nucleotides: TGTGCCAGCAGGCGACAGGGAGGCACCGGGGAGCTGTTTTTT.

V usage is TRBV9 and J usage is TRBJ2-1; D may be TRBD2 (5 bases). The germline V gene has CDR1 SGDLS and CDR2 YYNGEE. Trimming took off 7 bases at V and 6 bases at J, with 8 bases between the two ends. CDR3 length equals 11 residues. The CDR3 here is CASGLRNEQFF. CDR3 in DNA: TGTGCCAGCGGACTTCGCAATGAGCAGTTCTTC.

This clone was found a few times. The rearrangement uses TRBV18 and TRBJ2-6; a weak D match, TRBD1 (5 bases). The CDR3 totals 18 residues. Trimming pared 5 bases from V and 0 bases from J, leaving 17 bases between. Germline lookup yields CDR1 KGHSH and CDR2 LQKENI. CDR3 sequence reads: CASSLLLGASSGANVLTF. In nucleotides, the CDR3 is TGTGCCAGCTCATTACTCTTAGGGGCCAGCTCTGGGGCCAACGTCCTGACTTTC.

J is TRBJ2-5 and V is TRBV6-1, with 8 bases aligning to TRBD1. The V gene's germline CDR1 is MNHNS and CDR2 SASEGT. This CDR3 comprises 13 residues. Trimming at V came to 8 bases and at J to 2 bases, leaving 4 bases not matched to a gene. CDR3 coding DNA: TGTGCCAGCGGGAGGACAGGGCAAGAGACCCAGTACTTC. Translation: CASGRTGQETQYF.

The V call is TRBV6-1, the J call TRBJ2-1; 9 positions agree with TRBD2. The CDR3 is made up of 14 amino acids. The ends lost 10 bases at V and 4 bases at J; junction bases unmatched: 8. Germline CDR1 MNHNS, CDR2 SASEGT. CDR3 DNA sequence: TGTGCCACGGCCCTAGCGGGGAATTACAATGAGCAGTTCTTC. Translated, it gives CATALAGNYNEQFF.

This chain links TRBV7-3 with TRBJ1-1; 7 nucleotides align to TRBD1. This CDR3 has 14 amino acids. The V segment lost 4 bases and the J segment 3 bases; nucleotides outside the gene matches: 5. CDR1 is SGHTA and CDR2 is FQGTGA in the germline V gene. The CDR3 loop is CASSSGGSDTEAFF. The DNA for the CDR3 is TGTGCCAGCAGCTCAGGGGGTTCCGACACTGAAGCTTTCTTT.